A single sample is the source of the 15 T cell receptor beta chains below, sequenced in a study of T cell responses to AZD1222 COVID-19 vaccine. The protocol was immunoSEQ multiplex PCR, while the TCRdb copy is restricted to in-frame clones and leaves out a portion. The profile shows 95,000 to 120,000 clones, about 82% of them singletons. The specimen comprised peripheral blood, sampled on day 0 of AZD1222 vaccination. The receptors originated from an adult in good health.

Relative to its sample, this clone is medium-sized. DNA of the CDR3: TGTGCCAGCAGTTTGGGGGCCACCGGGGAGCTGTTTTTT. Translated, it gives CASSLGATGELFF. This chain connects TRBV28 to TRBJ2-2; TRBD1 might be the D (6 bases). V lost 3 bases, J lost 4 bases, and 6 bases lay in between. This CDR3 has 13 residues. CDR1 and CDR2 from the germline V gene are MDHEN and SYDVKM.

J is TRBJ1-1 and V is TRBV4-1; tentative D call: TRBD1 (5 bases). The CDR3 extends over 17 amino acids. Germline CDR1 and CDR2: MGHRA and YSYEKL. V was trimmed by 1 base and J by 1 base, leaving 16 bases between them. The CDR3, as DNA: TGCGCCAGCAGCCAAGTCCGGGCCCCGGGACGGAACACTGAAGCTTTCTTT. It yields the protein CASSQVRAPGRNTEAFF.

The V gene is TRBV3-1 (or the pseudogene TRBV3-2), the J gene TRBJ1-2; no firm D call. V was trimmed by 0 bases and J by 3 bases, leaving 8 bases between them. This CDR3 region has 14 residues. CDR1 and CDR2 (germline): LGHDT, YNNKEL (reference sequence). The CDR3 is CASSQEGHYYGYTF. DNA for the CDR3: TGTGCCAGCAGCCAAGAGGGCCACTACTATGGCTACACCTTC.

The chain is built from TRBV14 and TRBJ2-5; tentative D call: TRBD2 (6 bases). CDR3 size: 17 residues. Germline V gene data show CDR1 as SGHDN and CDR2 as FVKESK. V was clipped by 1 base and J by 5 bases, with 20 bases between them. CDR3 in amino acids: CASSQAPGEAGWETQYF. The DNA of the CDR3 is TGTGCCAGCAGCCAAGCCCCCGGGGAGGCGGGGTGGGAGACCCAGTACTTC.

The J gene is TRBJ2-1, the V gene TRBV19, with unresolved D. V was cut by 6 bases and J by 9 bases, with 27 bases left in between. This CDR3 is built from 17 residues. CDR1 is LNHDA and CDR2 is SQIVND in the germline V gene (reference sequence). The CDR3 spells CASRRAPSFSYGGEQFF. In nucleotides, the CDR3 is TGTGCCAGTAGAAGGGCCCCATCTTTCTCGTATGGTGGTGAGCAGTTCTTC.

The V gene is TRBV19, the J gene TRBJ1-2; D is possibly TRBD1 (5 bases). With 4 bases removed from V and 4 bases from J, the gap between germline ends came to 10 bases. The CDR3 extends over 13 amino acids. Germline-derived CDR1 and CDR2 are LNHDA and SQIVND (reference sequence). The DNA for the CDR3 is TGTGCCAGTAGTACGGACACGGTCTATGGCTACACCTTC. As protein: CASSTDTVYGYTF.

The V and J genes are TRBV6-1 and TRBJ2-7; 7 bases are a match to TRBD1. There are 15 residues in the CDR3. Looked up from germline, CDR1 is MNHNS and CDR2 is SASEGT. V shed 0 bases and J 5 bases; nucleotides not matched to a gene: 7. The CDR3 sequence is CASSEALQGNHEQYF. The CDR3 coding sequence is TGTGCCAGCAGTGAAGCGTTACAGGGGAATCACGAGCAGTACTTC.

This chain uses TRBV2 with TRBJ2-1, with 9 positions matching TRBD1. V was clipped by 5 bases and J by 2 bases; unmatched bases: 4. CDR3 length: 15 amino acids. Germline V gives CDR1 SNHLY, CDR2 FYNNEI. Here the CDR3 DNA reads TGTGCCAGCAGTTCTGACAGGGGGGCCTACAATGAGCAGTTCTTC. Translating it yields CASSSDRGAYNEQFF.

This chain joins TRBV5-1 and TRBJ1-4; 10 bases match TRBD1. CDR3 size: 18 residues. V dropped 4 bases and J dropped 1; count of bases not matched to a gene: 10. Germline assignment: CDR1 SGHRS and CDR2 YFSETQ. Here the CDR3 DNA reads TGCGCCAGCAGCCGTGGGCCCCGGGACAGGGGAACTAATGAAAAACTGTTTTTT. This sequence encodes CASSRGPRDRGTNEKLFF.

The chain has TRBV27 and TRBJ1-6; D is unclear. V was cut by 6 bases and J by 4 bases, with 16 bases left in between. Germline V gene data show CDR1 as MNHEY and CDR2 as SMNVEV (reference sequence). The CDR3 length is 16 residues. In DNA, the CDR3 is TGTGCCAGCAGACCTCCAAGGAGGGAATATAATTCACCCCTCCACTTT. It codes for CASRPPRREYNSPLHF.

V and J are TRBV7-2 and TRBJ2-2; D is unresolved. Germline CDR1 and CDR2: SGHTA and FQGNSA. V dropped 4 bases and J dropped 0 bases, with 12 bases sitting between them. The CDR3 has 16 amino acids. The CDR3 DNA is TGTGCCAGCAGCTCCGTTTGGGAAACGAACACCGGGGAGCTGTTTTTT. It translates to CASSSVWETNTGELFF.

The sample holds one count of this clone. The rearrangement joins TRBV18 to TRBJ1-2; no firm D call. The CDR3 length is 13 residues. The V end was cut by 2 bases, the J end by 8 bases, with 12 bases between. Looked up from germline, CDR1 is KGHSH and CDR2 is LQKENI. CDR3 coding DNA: TGTGCCAGCTCACCAAGGAACCTAGAGGGCTACACCTTC. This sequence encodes CASSPRNLEGYTF.

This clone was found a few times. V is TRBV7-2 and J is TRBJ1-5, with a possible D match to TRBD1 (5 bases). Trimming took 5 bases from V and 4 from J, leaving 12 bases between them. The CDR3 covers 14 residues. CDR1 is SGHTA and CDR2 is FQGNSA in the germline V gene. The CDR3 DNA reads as TGTGCCAGCAGCCCCCCGGGGCCAAATCAGCCCCAGCATTTT. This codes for CASSPPGPNQPQHF.

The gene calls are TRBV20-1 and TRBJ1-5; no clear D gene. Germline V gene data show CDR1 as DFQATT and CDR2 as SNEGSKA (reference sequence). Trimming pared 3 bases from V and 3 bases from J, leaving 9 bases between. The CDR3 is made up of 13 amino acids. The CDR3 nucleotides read TGCAGTGCTAGTCGGGGTAACAATCAGCCCCAGCATTTT. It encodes CSASRGNNQPQHF.

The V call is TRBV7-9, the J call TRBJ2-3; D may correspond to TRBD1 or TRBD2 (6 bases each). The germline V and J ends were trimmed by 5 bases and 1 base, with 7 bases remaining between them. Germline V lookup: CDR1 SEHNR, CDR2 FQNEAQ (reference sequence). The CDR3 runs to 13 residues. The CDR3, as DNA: TGTGCCAGCAGCGGGGGGCGCACAGATACGCAGTATTTT. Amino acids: CASSGGRTDTQYF.